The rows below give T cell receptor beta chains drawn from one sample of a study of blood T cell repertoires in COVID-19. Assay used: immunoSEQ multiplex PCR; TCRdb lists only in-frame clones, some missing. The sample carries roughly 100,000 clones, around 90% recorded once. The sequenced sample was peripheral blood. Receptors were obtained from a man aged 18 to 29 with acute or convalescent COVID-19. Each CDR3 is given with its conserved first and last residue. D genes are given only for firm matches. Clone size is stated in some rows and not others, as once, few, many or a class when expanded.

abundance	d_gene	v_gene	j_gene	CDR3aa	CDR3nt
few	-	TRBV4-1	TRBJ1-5	CASSQGRGSSNQPQHF	TGCGCCAGCAGCCAAGGTCGGGGATCGAGCAATCAGCCCCAGCATTTT
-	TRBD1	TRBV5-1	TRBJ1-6	CASSLGDRGNSPLHF	TGCGCCAGCAGCTTGGGAGACAGGGGTAATTCACCCCTCCACTTT
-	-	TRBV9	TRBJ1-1	CASSVGFGENTEAFF	TGTGCCAGCAGCGTAGGATTCGGAGAGAACACTGAAGCTTTCTTT
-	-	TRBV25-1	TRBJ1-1	CASSESAGWLEGTEAFF	TGTGCCAGCAGTGAATCGGCAGGCTGGCTTGAGGGAACTGAAGCTTTCTTT
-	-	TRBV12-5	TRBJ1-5	CASGLEHYSNQPQHF	TGTGCTAGTGGTTTAGAACACTATAGCAATCAGCCCCAGCATTTT
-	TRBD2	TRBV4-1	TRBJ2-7	CASSQILAGGIPTYEQYF	TGCGCCAGCAGCCAAATACTAGCGGGGGGAATCCCGACTTACGAGCAGTACTTC
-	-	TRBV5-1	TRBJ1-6	CASREGSYNSPLHF	TGCGCCAGCAGGGAGGGCTCCTATAATTCACCCCTCCACTTT
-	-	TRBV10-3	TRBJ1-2	CAISERRDGYTF	TGTGCCATCAGTGAGAGGAGGGATGGCTACACCTTC
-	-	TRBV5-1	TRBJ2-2	CASTTLGANTGELFF	TGCGCCAGCACGACCTTGGGAGCGAACACCGGGGAGCTGTTTTTT
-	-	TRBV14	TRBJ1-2	CASSQHLAGDRTF	TGTGCCAGCAGCCAACACCTGGCAGGGGACCGCACCTTC
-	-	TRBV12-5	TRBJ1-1	CASGTRVTEAFF	TGTGCTAGTGGGACGAGGGTAACCGAAGCTTTCTTT
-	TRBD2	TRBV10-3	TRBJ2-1	CAIFDFLAGVYNEQFF	TGTGCCATCTTCGACTTTTTAGCGGGAGTTTACAATGAGCAGTTCTTC
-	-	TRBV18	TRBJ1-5	CASSPLSAGLSNQPQHF	TGTGCCAGCTCCCCTCTCAGTGCGGGCCTTAGCAATCAGCCCCAGCATTTT
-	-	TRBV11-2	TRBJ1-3	CASSLGDRGPGNTIYF	TGTGCCAGCAGCTTAGGTGACCGCGGGCCTGGAAACACCATATATTTT
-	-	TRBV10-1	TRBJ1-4	CASSEARIGEKLFF	TGCGCCAGCAGTGAGGCCAGGATCGGTGAAAAACTGTTTTTT
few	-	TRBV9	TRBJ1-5	CASSASGGAGQPQHF	TGTGCCAGCAGCGCTAGCGGGGGCGCCGGACAGCCCCAGCATTTT
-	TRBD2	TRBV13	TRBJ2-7	CASSRWGGDPYEQYF	TGTGCCAGCAGCCGCTGGGGAGGGGATCCCTACGAGCAGTACTTC
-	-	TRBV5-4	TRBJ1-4	CASNSGNSNEKLFF	TGTGCCAGCAACTCAGGGAACTCTAATGAAAAACTGTTTTTT
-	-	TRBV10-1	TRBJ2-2	CASSDPQGGNGELFF	TGCGCCAGCAGTGACCCCCAGGGGGGTAACGGGGAGCTGTTTTTT